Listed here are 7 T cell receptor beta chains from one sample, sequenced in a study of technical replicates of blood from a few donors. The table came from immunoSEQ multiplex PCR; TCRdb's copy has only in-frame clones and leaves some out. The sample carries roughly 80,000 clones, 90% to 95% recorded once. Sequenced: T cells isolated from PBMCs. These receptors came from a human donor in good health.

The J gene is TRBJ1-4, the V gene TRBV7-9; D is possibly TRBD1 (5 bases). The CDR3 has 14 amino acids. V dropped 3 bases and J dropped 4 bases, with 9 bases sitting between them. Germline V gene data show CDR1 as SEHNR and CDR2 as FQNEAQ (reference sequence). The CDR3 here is CASSFDSFNEKLFF. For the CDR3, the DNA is TGTGCCAGCAGCTTTGACAGTTTTAATGAAAAACTGTTTTTT.

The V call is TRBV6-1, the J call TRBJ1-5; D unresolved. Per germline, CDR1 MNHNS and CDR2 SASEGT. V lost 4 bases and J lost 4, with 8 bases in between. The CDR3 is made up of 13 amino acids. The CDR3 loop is CASSGSPNQPQHF. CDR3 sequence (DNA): TGTGCCAGCAGTGGAAGCCCAAATCAGCCCCAGCATTTT.

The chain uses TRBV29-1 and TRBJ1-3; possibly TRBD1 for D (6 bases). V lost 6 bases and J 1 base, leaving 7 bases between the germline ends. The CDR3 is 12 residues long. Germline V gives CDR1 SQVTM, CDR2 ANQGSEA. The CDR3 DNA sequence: TGCAGCGTGGGACAATCTGGAAACACCATATATTTT. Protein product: CSVGQSGNTIYF.

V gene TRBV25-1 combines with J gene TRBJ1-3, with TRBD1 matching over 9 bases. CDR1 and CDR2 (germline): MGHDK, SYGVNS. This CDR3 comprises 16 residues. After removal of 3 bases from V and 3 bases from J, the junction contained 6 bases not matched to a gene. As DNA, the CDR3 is TGTGCCAGCAGTGACTCCGGACAGGGGAGTGGAAACACCATATATTTT. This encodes CASSDSGQGSGNTIYF.

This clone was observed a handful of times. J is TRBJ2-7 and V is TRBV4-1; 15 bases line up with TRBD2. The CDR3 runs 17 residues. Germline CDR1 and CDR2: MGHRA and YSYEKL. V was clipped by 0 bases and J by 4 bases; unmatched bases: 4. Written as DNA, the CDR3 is TGCGCCAGCAGCCAAGATTGGACTAGCGGGAGGGTTTACGAGCAGTACTTC. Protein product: CASSQDWTSGRVYEQYF.

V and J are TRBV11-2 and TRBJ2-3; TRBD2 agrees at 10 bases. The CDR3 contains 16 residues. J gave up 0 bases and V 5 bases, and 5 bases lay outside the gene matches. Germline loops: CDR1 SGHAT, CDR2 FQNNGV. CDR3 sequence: CASSLLTSGSTDTQYF. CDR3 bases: TGTGCCAGCAGCCTATTGACTAGCGGGAGCACAGATACGCAGTATTTT.

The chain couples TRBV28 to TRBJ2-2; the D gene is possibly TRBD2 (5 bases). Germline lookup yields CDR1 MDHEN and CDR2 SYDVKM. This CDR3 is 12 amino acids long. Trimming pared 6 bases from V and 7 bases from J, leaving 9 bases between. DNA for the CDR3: TGTGCCAGCAGCGGGATAGGCGGGGAGCTGTTTTTT. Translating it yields CASSGIGGELFF.